A single T cell receptor (beta chain) is shown here with its context. Its antigen remains unknown. The sample comes from a study of monozygotic twins with inflammatory bowel disease. It was from whole blood, with no T cell sorting, that total RNA was isolated. Template-switch reactions added UMIs with a 6-nucleotide sample barcode. TCRdb re-called the 5' RACE reads and catalogs CDR3 proteins one per entry, DNA excluded. This listing includes some 300,000 distinct CDR3 sequences. Whole-study results and caveats: The data did not back a single strong IBD-associated clonotype or signal. Different subtypes (of T cells) could not be told apart from one another.

The CDR3 is 14 residues long. The rearrangement uses TRBV12-3 or TRBV12-4 and TRBJ2-1. The sequence was obtained from a human donor with ulcerative colitis or Crohn's disease, or a healthy co-twin of an affected twin (not recorded which). Sequenced: blood. The CDR3 is CASSLVGVVNEQFF.